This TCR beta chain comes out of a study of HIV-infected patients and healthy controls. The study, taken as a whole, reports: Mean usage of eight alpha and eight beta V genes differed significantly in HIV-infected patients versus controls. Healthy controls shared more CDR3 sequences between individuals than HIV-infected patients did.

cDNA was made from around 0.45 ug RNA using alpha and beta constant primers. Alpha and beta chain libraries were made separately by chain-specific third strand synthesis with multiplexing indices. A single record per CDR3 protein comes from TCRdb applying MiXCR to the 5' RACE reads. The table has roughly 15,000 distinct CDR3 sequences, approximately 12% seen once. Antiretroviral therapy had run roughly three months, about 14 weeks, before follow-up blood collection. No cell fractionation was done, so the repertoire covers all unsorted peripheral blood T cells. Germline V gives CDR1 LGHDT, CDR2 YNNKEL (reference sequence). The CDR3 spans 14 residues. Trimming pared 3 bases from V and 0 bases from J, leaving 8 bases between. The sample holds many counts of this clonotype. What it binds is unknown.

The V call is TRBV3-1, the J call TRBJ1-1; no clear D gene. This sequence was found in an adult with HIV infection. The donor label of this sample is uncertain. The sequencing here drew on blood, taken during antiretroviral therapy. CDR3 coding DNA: TGTGCCAGCAGCCATAGTTCGATGAACACTGAAGCTTTCTTT. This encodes CASSHSSMNTEAFF.